The clone carrying this T cell receptor beta chain was picked up one time. Its specificity is unknown. The entry originates in a study of OX40 agonist ivuxolimab in advanced cancers. Study summary: The dose of intravenous ivuxolimab that patients received every 2 weeks ranged from 0.01 to 10 mg/kg. Allowance was made for prior anti-PD-1, anti-PD-L1 or anti-CTLA-4 therapy, and approximately 40% had some. Study-wide results and limits: Certain nonresponders additionally had low normalized T-cell clonal expansion.

TCRdb keeps only in-frame clones here, not all; method: immunoSEQ multiplex PCR. In the table there are about 79,000 clones, about 91% of which are singletons. The CDR3 totals 14 residues. Trimming removed 4 bases from V and 12 bases from J, with 19 bases in between. This sequence joins TRBV23-1 and TRBJ2-1, with D perhaps TRBD2 (6 bases). TRBV23-1 is noted as an ORF with a role that remains uncertain. The receptor was derived from an adult with an advanced solid tumor such as melanoma, head and neck, liver or kidney cancer. The source material was CD4+ or CD8+ T cells sorted from blood, sampled in a trial of the OX40 agonist ivuxolimab. The CDR3 is CASSRRLGIGGQFF. CDR3 bases: TGCGCCAGCAGTCGCCGACTAGGGATTGGTGGGCAGTTCTTC.